This T cell receptor beta chain was documented in a study of shared clonotypes between healthy human individuals (dated by TCRdb to about 2020). Some background on the complete study: A couple of women and a few men aged 18 to 49 years were included in the cohort. Libraries were prepared and TCR repertoires were sequenced by different laboratories using diverse techniques, in order to increase sequencing depth and limit assay-specific biases. Per donor, three plates each were used for CD4 naive and CD4 memory, two for CD8 naive, and one for CD8 memory. Blood TCR repertoires of 5 or 6 healthy adults were deeply sequenced to estimate repertoire size and the extent of clonotype sharing between individuals. Each donor's leukapheresis produced roughly between about 0.8 and 10 billion PBMCs. Overall study outcomes, separate from this receptor: Across a handful of donors, roughly 5.1% of naive CD4, approximately 4% of naive CD8, around 2.1% of memory CD4, and roughly 0.4% of memory CD8 clonotypes were shared. Naive subsets generally had larger estimated clonotype richness than memory subsets. Incomplete sequencing was indicated by rarefaction of sorted-subset datasets, despite the large sequencing depth. Compared with non-shared clonotypes, the clonotypes found in all four sorted-subset donors had higher generation probabilities. Pairwise subsampling indicated that sequencing depth was expected to affect the degree of clonotype sharing among donors. Only blood was sampled, and tissue TCR repertoires likely differ from those in blood. The genetic and exposure-history diversity represented was limited by the small number of donors.

For this clone: Its antigen specificity is not known. No base-level quality is on record; no much larger clone is a single base apart.

Inclusive of the bounding cysteine and phenylalanine, the CDR3 is 15 residues long. The only DNA kept is the CDR3, 45 bases in frame from the first base. The junction carries 15 bases between V and J, which are trimmed by 6 bases and 0 bases respectively. CDR1 and CDR2 (SGHDT, YYEEEE) derive from the germline V gene. Using the deep immunoSEQ assay, multiplex PCR amplified TCR CDR3 regions from genomic DNA. Extracted genomic DNA from each cell subset was spread evenly across all wells of several immunoSEQ 96-well plates, with each plate serving as a replicate. Each replicate PCR for sorted subsets received roughly 200 ng genomic DNA, equal to about 30,000 T cell genomes. Purified libraries were quantified with a Qubit 3.0 fluorometer, sized on a Bioanalyzer 2100, and re-quantified with the KAPA Library Quantification kit. Every immunoSEQ 96-well plate was sequenced on a separate single-read 150-cycle Illumina NextSeq 550 flow cell. The authors processed their data as follows. The immunoSEQ output contained only junctional sequences without quality scores, so filtering could not match that applied to full-length reads. To assign V/J genes and CDR3, sequences were annotated against IMGT germline references using PyIR, a Python wrapper for IgBLAST v1.9. Reads with weak V/J assignments (E-value above 1e-6), missing CDR3, stop codons, out-of-frame junctions, or ambiguous translated residues were removed. A V3J clonotype was defined by an identical inferred V gene, J gene, and CDR3 amino acid sequence. To compute the percentage overlap between repertoires, the number of shared unique clonotypes was divided by the size of the smaller repertoire. Richness of each repertoire was evaluated using RTK rarefaction, the Chao1 estimator, and Recon v2.1 estimates of unobserved clonotypes. Generation probabilities were computed with OLGA for all TCRbeta clonotypes obtained by the gDNA method from a few donors. Drawn from immuneACCESS, this table holds only the in-frame rearrangements with V and J called that TCRdb kept. Clones are partly lost; checked studies trace under half to an unresolved V gene and leave the rest unexplained. The DNA was the basis for D and trimming; V, J and clone size are from that table. The table for this sample lists about 1.1 million clones; approximately 77% of them were counted only once. Clones ranked in the top ten supply approximately 0.95% of the sample.

The donors were healthy, HIV-negative adults with no recently reported acute infections or vaccinations. Only Caucasian adults living in Nashville, Tennessee, USA were represented among the donors. CD4+ T cells were enriched by magnetic negative selection, after which naive cells were positively selected on CD45RA and the negative fraction was taken as the memory subset. After blood collection by leukapheresis, PBMCs were isolated using Ficoll-Histopaque density gradient centrifugation and then cryopreserved in the vapor phase of liquid nitrogen. Purity and quantity of every magnetically sorted T cell population were checked by analytical flow cytometry. Each sorted fraction had its genomic DNA isolated and then quantified by UV absorbance on a Nanodrop 2000c.

Specimen: memory CD4+ T cells from PBMCs. The sample's cell subset or site, from its label and the paper: CD45RA-negative fraction. This receptor was identified in a man between 18 and 35 years old in good health. Some clones in this sample may be carry-over from other donors' samples. This chain is built from TRBV5-6 and TRBJ2-5; the D gene is perhaps TRBD1, from 6 matching bases. The CDR3 is CASKNRVLYQETQYF. The DNA sequence is given as TGTGCCAGCAAAAACAGGGTCTTGTACCAAGAGACCCAGTACTTC. Where the CDR3 stops, the reference TRBV5-6 and TRBJ2-5 genes take over; the full variable domain is DAGVTQSPTHLIKTRGQQVTLRCSPKSGHDTVSWYQQALGQGPQFIFQYYEEEERQRGNFPDRFSGHQFPNYSSELNVNALLLGDSALYLCASKNRVLYQETQYFGPGTRLLVL.